The subject of this entry is one T cell receptor (beta chain). Original processing notes: The authors estimated nucleated cell counts from reference gene primer amplification. TCRdb keeps only in-frame clones here, not all; method: immunoSEQ multiplex PCR. D and trimming come from the DNA, and the V and J calls and clone size come from that table. The table records about 120,000 clones, roughly nine tenths of them present only once. This entry belongs to a study of blood T cell repertoires in COVID-19. In the study overall: Both acute and convalescent COVID-19 samples were obtained from the United States, Italy and Spain.

V was trimmed by 1 base and J by 7 bases, leaving 3 bases between them. The CDR3 loop spans 12 amino acids. Germline V gene lookup returns CDR1 KGHDR and CDR2 SFDVKD. This clonotype was sampled from a human donor in a cohort sampled during active COVID-19. The sequencing sample was made of peripheral blood. V usage is TRBV24-1 and J usage is TRBJ2-2; D is undetermined. The DNA for the CDR3 is TGTGCCACCAGTGATTTCTTCGGGGAGCTGTTTTTT. Protein sequence: CATSDFFGELFF.